The T cell receptor (beta chain) described here comes from a study of blood T cells in healthy people across ages. A sample-barcoded 5' primer and a J-beta primer mix were used in a second PCR of roughly 6 to 12 cycles. MiXCR, applied by TCRdb to the 5' RACE reads, yields one record per CDR3 protein. The sample has 1,500,000 or so distinct CDR3 sequences; approximately 43% are singletons. The CDR3 runs to 13 residues. The V end was cut by 0 bases, the J end by 9 bases, with 10 bases between. Germline V CDR1 and CDR2: LGHNA, YSLEER. In this sample, this clonotype turned up a few times. Its antigen remains unidentified. Study-wide results and limits: The unknown donor CMV status may have confounded expanded clonotype changes. Diversity was estimated from one million T cells, and these estimates were considered underestimates.

The sequencing input was blood. This clonotype was sampled from a woman younger than 35 in good health. The chain combines TRBV4-3 with TRBJ2-3; a possible D gene is TRBD2 (6 bases). The CDR3 DNA is TGCGCCAGCAGCCAAGAGGAGGGACTCACGCAGTATTTT. Its protein product is CASSQEEGLTQYF.